What follows are 12 T cell receptor beta chains derived from one specimen sequenced in a study of T-cell reconstitution after alpha-beta-depleted transplantation in children. Preparation of the TCRbeta library used unique molecular identifiers. Each CDR3 protein is one row after TCRdb ran MiXCR on the PCR reads. Of 500,000 to 750,000 distinct CDR3 sequences listed, around 27% are singletons. Source: PBMCs, taken before TCRalphabeta/CD19-depleted stem cell transplant. The source is a boy younger than two with Wiskott-Aldrich syndrome, due to receive a stem cell transplant.

This clonotype was recorded a few times. The gene calls are TRBV12-3 or TRBV12-4 and TRBJ2-1, with D unresolved. V dropped 1 base and J dropped 3 bases, with 7 bases sitting between them. The CDR3 sequence is 14 residues long. CDR3 bases: TGTGCCAGCAGTTTAGGGCAGGTCTACAATGAGCAGTTCTTC. This gives the protein CASSLGQVYNEQFF.

The table lists this clonotype with a few counts. The CDR3 region is CASSLQRDLYEQYF. CDR3 nucleotides: TGTGCCAGCAGTTTGCAGCGGGACCTCTACGAGCAGTACTTC. The V call is TRBV12-3 or TRBV12-4, the J call TRBJ2-7; 7 nucleotides line up with TRBD2. With V trimmed by 3 bases and J by 3 bases, 5 bases remained unmatched. The length of the CDR3 is 14 residues.

V is TRBV28 and J is TRBJ2-2; D perhaps matches TRBD1 (5 bases). V lost 6 bases, J lost 8 bases, and 13 bases lay in between. The CDR3 runs to 13 residues. Germline assignment: CDR1 MDHEN and CDR2 SYDVKM. The DNA for the CDR3 is TGTGCCAGCAGGAGACAGTTGGCAGGGGAGCTGTTTTTT. Amino acid sequence: CASRRQLAGELFF.

DNA for the CDR3: TGTGCCACCAGTGATGTTCAGGGGGCGGGAGAGACCCAGTACTTC. It specifies CATSDVQGAGETQYF. The V and J genes are TRBV24-1 and TRBJ2-5; TRBD1 agrees at 8 bases. Unmatched junction bases numbered 6, after V lost 3 bases and J lost 4 bases. The germline CDR1 and CDR2 sequences are KGHDR and SFDVKD. The CDR3 loop spans 15 amino acids.

This clonotype was observed a handful of times. The CDR3 sequence: CASRISGDRGSNEQYF. Here the CDR3 DNA reads TGTGCCAGCAGAATCTCTGGGGACAGGGGTTCCAACGAGCAGTACTTC. The chain employs TRBV7-2 and TRBJ2-7; 10 nucleotides match TRBD1. The germline gives CDR1 SGHTA, CDR2 FQGNSA. The CDR3 totals 16 residues. J gave up 5 bases and V 6 bases, and 13 bases lay outside the gene matches. Supplemented by reference TRBV7-2 and TRBJ2-7, the full variable domain reads GAGVSQSPSNKVTEKGKDVELRCDPISGHTALYWYRQSLGQGLEFLIYFQGNSAPDKSGLPSDRFSAERTGGSVSTLTIQRTQQEDSAVYLCASRISGDRGSNEQYFGPGTRLTVT.

J is TRBJ2-7 and V is TRBV5-1, with 10 bases lining up with TRBD1. This CDR3 contains 15 residues. Germline CDR1 and CDR2: SGHRS and YFSETQ. Trimming at V came to 4 bases and at J to 5 bases, leaving 9 bases not matched to a gene. CDR3 in amino acids: CASSINRDRGDEQYF. CDR3 nucleotide sequence: TGCGCCAGCAGCATTAACCGGGACAGGGGAGACGAGCAGTACTTC.

This clonotype was observed a few times. The chain is built from TRBV3-1 and TRBJ2-7, with a tentative D call TRBD2 (6 bases). The CDR3 totals 15 residues. Germline V gives CDR1 LGHDT, CDR2 YNNKEL (reference sequence). Trimming cost V 2 bases and J 1 base, with 12 bases left between them. CDR3 nucleotides: TGTGCCAGCAGCCAACAGGGACTGTCTTCCTACGAGCAGTACTTC. Translation: CASSQQGLSSYEQYF.

V is TRBV20-1 and J is TRBJ2-2; 10 nucleotides match TRBD2. CDR1 DFQATT and CDR2 SNEGSKA come from the germline V gene (reference sequence). V dropped 6 bases and J dropped 6; count of bases not matched to a gene: 7. The CDR3 has 14 residues. CDR3 bases: TGCAGTGCGAAAGCGGGAGGGCCACCCGGGGAGCTGTTTTTT. This encodes CSAKAGGPPGELFF.

This clonotype turned up a few times. The V and J genes are TRBV5-1 and TRBJ2-3; D gene unclear. V lost 0 bases and J 6 bases, leaving 11 bases between the germline ends. Germline V lookup: CDR1 SGHRS, CDR2 YFSETQ. There are 14 residues in the CDR3. CDR3: CASSLVGFADTQYF. CDR3 nucleotide sequence: TGCGCCAGCAGCTTGGTAGGGTTTGCGGATACGCAGTATTTT.

The rearrangement links TRBV9 to TRBJ2-7, with 13 bases matching TRBD2. CDR3 length equals 17 residues. The V gene end was trimmed by 0 bases and the J gene end by 5 bases; junction bases not matched to a gene: 8. Germline CDR1 reads SGDLS; CDR2 reads YYNGEE. The CDR3 DNA reads TGTGCCAGCAGCGTAGCCAGGACTAGCGGGAGTATCAACGAGCAGTACTTC. Its protein product is CASSVARTSGSINEQYF.

The chain links TRBV7-6 to TRBJ2-1, with 7 bases that match TRBD2. Germline lookup yields CDR1 SGHVS and CDR2 FNYEAQ. The CDR3 runs to 12 residues. V dropped 2 bases and J dropped 12; count of bases not matched to a gene: 4. In DNA form, the CDR3 reads TGTGCCAGCAGCTTACGGGGCGGGGGGCAGTTCTTC. It translates to CASSLRGGGQFF.

This clonotype has only a few counts. This chain uses TRBV28 with TRBJ2-1; 14 bases are a match to TRBD2. Germline V gene lookup returns CDR1 MDHEN and CDR2 SYDVKM. This CDR3 region has 16 residues. V shed 3 bases, J shed 11 bases, and the junction held 9 bases outside the gene matches. This CDR3 is CASSFLGTSGSGKQFF. As DNA, the CDR3 is TGTGCCAGCAGTTTCCTCGGGACTAGCGGGAGTGGGAAGCAGTTCTTC.